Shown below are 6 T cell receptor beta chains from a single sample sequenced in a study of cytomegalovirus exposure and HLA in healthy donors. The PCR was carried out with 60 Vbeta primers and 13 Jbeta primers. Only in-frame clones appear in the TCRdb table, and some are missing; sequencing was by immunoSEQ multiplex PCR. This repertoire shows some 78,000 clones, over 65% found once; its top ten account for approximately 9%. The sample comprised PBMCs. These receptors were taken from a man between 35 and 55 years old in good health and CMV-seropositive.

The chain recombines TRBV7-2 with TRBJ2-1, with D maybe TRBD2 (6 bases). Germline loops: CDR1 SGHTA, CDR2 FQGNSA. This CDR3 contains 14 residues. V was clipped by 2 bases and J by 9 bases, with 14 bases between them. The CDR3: CASSLTNREPEQFF. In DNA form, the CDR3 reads TGTGCCAGCAGCTTAACAAACCGGGAGCCTGAGCAGTTCTTC.

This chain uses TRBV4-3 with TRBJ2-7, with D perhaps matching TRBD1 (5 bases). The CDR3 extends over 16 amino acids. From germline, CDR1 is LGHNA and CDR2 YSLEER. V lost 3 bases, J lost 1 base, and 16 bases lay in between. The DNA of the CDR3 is TGCGCCAGCAGCCATGACCTACCAGGGTCGTCCTACGAGCAGTACTTC. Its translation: CASSHDLPGSSYEQYF.

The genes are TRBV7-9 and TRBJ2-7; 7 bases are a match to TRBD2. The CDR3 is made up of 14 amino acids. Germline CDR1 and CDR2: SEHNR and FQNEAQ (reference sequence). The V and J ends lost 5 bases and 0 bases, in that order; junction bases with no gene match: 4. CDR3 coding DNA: TGTGCCAGCAGCAATAGCGGGCTCTCCTACGAGCAGTACTTC. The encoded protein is CASSNSGLSYEQYF.

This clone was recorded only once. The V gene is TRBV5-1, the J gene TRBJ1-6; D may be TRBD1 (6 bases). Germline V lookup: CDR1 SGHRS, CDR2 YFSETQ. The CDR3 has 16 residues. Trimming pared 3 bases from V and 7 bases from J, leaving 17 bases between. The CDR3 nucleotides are TGCGCCAGCAGCTCCCAAGGAGTTGGGACAAATTCACCCCTCCACTTT. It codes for CASSSQGVGTNSPLHF.

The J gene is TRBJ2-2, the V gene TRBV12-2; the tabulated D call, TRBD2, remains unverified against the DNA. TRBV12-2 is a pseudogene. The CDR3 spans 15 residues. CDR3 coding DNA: TGTGCAAGTCGCTGGAGTGATCCGAACACCGGGGAGCTGTTTTTT. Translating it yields CASRWSDPNTGELFF.

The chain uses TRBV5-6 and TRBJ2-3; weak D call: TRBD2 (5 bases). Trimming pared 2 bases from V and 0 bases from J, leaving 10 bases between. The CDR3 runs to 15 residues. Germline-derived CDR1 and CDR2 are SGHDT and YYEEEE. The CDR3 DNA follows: TGTGCCAGCAGCTTTATAAGCGGTAGCACAGATACGCAGTATTTT. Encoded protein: CASSFISGSTDTQYF. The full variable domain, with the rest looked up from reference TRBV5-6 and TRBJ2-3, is DAGVTQSPTHLIKTRGQQVTLRCSPKSGHDTVSWYQQALGQGPQFIFQYYEEEERQRGNFPDRFSGHQFPNYSSELNVNALLLGDSALYLCASSFISGSTDTQYFGPGTRLTVL.